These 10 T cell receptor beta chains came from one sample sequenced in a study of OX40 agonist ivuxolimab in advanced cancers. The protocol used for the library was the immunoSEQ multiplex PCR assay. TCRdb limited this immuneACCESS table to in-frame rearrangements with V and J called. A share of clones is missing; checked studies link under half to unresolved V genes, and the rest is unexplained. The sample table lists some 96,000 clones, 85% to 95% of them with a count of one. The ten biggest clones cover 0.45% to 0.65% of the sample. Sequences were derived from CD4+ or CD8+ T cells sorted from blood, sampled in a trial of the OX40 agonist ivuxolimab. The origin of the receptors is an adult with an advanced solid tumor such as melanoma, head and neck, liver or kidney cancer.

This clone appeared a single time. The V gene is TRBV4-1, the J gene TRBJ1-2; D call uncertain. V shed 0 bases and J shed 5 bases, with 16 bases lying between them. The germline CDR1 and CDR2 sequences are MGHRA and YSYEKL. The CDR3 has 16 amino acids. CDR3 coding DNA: TGCGCCAGCAGCCAAGATTATTTAAACAGATTGTATGGCTACACCTTC. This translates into CASSQDYLNRLYGYTF.

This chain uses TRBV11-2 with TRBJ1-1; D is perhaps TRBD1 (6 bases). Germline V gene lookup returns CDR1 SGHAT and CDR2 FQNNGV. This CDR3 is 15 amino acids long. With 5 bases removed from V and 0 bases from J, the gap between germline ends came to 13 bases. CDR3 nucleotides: TGTGCCAGCAGCCCTCAAGGGGGTATGAACACTGAAGCTTTCTTT. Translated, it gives CASSPQGGMNTEAFF.

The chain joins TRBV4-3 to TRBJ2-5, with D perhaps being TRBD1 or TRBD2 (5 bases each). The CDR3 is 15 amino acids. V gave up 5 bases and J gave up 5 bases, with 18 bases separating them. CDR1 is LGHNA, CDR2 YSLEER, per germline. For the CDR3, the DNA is TGCGCCAGCAGCTTAGGGACCCCCGCCTTGGAGACCCAGTACTTC. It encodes CASSLGTPALETQYF.

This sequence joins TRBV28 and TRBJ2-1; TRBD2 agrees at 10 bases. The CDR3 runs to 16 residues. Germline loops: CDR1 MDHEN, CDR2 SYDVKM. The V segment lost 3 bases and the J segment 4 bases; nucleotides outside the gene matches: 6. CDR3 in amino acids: CASSFPLAGGYNEQFF. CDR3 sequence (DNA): TGTGCCAGCAGTTTCCCTTTAGCGGGGGGTTACAATGAGCAGTTCTTC.

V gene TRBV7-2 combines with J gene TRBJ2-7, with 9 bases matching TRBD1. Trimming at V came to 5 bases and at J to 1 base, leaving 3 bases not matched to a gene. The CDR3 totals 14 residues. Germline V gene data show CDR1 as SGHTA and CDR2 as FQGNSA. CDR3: CASSGQGTSYEQYF. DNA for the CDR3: TGTGCCAGCAGCGGACAGGGGACGTCCTACGAGCAGTACTTC.

The CDR3 spells CATTRGSGNEQYF. The DNA for the CDR3 is TGTGCCACCACAAGGGGGAGTGGAAACGAGCAGTACTTC. The gene calls are TRBV11-3 and TRBJ2-7; D is possibly TRBD1 (6 bases). Trimming shortened V by 10 bases and J by 5 bases, and 18 bases separated the two germline ends. CDR1 and CDR2 from the germline V gene are SGHNT and YENEEA. The CDR3 is 13 amino acids.

The CDR3 nucleotides are TGTGCCAGCAGTCGCCGGACAGGGAACACTGAAGCTTTCTTT. This encodes CASSRRTGNTEAFF. The chain combines TRBV6-1 with TRBJ1-1; 7 bases fit TRBD1. The CDR3 contains 14 residues. CDR1 is MNHNS, CDR2 SASEGT, per germline. The V and J ends lost 5 bases and 1 base, in that order; junction bases with no gene match: 4.

The CDR3: CSAIPYNEQFF. The CDR3 DNA sequence: TGCAGTGCTATTCCCTACAATGAGCAGTTCTTC. The V gene is TRBV20-1, the J gene TRBJ2-1; D is ambiguous. The length of the CDR3 is 11 residues. The germline V and J ends were trimmed by 4 bases and 2 bases, with 3 bases remaining between them. Germline values: CDR1 DFQATT, CDR2 SNEGSKA (reference sequence).

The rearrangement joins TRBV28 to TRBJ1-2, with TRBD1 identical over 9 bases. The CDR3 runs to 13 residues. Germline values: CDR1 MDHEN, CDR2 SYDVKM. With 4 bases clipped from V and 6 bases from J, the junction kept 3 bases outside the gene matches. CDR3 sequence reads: CASSSQGAHGYTF. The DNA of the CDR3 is TGTGCCAGCAGTTCACAGGGGGCGCATGGCTACACCTTC.

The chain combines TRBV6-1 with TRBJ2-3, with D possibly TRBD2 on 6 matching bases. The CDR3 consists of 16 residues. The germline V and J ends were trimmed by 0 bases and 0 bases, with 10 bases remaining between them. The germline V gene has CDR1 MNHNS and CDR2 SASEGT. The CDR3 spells CASSEAGLISTDTQYF. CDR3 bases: TGTGCCAGCAGTGAAGCGGGACTGATTAGCACAGATACGCAGTATTTT.